Listed here is a single T cell receptor beta chain. This entry is derived from a study of blood T cell repertoires in COVID-19. Overall study context: Samples representing acute and convalescent COVID-19 were sourced from the United States, Italy and Spain. Sources were T cells, B-cell-depleted T cells, or PBMCs; the material itself was cDNA or gDNA.

Germline V gene lookup returns CDR1 MNHNS and CDR2 SASEGT. CDR3 length: 14 residues. Trimming pared 2 bases from V and 2 bases from J, leaving 10 bases between. TCRdb's table, derived via immunoSEQ multiplex PCR, lists solely in-frame clones and lacks some. The data contain 70,000 or so clones, around 87% of them singletons. This receptor was taken from a woman between 18 and 29 years old with acute or convalescent COVID-19. The rearrangement uses TRBV6-1 and TRBJ2-7; D possibly corresponds to TRBD1 (5 bases). The sequencing input was peripheral blood. CDR3 in amino acids: CASSERRGTYEQYF. As DNA, the CDR3 is TGTGCCAGCAGTGAACGTAGGGGAACCTACGAGCAGTACTTC.